This entry features one TCR beta chain sequence. Antigen unknown. Everyone who donated was a Caucasian adult who lived in Nashville, Tennessee. This sample was included in a study of shared clonotypes between healthy human individuals. The study's findings and limits: On the whole, naive subsets had larger estimated richness than memory subsets had.

Germline CDR1 reads SGHRS; CDR2 reads YFSETQ. The CDR3 sequence is 13 residues long. The ends were cut back, 6 bases at V and 3 bases at J, with 11 bases in the middle. Sorted-subset replicate PCR reactions contained 150 to 200 ng DNA, corresponding to approximately 30,000 T cell genomes. Produced via immunoSEQ multiplex PCR; TCRdb's table is partial and in-frame only. Among about 2 million clones, approximately 95% were seen once, and the ten largest hold more than 0.1%. The receptor was derived from a man younger than 35 in good health. This chain joins TRBV5-1 and TRBJ2-3; D remains ambiguous. The sequenced material came from naive CD4+ T cells sorted from blood. Described subset: CD45RA+ positively selected. CDR3: CASTPGRTDTQYF. In nucleotides, the CDR3 is TGCGCCAGCACCCCCGGACGGACAGATACGCAGTATTTT.